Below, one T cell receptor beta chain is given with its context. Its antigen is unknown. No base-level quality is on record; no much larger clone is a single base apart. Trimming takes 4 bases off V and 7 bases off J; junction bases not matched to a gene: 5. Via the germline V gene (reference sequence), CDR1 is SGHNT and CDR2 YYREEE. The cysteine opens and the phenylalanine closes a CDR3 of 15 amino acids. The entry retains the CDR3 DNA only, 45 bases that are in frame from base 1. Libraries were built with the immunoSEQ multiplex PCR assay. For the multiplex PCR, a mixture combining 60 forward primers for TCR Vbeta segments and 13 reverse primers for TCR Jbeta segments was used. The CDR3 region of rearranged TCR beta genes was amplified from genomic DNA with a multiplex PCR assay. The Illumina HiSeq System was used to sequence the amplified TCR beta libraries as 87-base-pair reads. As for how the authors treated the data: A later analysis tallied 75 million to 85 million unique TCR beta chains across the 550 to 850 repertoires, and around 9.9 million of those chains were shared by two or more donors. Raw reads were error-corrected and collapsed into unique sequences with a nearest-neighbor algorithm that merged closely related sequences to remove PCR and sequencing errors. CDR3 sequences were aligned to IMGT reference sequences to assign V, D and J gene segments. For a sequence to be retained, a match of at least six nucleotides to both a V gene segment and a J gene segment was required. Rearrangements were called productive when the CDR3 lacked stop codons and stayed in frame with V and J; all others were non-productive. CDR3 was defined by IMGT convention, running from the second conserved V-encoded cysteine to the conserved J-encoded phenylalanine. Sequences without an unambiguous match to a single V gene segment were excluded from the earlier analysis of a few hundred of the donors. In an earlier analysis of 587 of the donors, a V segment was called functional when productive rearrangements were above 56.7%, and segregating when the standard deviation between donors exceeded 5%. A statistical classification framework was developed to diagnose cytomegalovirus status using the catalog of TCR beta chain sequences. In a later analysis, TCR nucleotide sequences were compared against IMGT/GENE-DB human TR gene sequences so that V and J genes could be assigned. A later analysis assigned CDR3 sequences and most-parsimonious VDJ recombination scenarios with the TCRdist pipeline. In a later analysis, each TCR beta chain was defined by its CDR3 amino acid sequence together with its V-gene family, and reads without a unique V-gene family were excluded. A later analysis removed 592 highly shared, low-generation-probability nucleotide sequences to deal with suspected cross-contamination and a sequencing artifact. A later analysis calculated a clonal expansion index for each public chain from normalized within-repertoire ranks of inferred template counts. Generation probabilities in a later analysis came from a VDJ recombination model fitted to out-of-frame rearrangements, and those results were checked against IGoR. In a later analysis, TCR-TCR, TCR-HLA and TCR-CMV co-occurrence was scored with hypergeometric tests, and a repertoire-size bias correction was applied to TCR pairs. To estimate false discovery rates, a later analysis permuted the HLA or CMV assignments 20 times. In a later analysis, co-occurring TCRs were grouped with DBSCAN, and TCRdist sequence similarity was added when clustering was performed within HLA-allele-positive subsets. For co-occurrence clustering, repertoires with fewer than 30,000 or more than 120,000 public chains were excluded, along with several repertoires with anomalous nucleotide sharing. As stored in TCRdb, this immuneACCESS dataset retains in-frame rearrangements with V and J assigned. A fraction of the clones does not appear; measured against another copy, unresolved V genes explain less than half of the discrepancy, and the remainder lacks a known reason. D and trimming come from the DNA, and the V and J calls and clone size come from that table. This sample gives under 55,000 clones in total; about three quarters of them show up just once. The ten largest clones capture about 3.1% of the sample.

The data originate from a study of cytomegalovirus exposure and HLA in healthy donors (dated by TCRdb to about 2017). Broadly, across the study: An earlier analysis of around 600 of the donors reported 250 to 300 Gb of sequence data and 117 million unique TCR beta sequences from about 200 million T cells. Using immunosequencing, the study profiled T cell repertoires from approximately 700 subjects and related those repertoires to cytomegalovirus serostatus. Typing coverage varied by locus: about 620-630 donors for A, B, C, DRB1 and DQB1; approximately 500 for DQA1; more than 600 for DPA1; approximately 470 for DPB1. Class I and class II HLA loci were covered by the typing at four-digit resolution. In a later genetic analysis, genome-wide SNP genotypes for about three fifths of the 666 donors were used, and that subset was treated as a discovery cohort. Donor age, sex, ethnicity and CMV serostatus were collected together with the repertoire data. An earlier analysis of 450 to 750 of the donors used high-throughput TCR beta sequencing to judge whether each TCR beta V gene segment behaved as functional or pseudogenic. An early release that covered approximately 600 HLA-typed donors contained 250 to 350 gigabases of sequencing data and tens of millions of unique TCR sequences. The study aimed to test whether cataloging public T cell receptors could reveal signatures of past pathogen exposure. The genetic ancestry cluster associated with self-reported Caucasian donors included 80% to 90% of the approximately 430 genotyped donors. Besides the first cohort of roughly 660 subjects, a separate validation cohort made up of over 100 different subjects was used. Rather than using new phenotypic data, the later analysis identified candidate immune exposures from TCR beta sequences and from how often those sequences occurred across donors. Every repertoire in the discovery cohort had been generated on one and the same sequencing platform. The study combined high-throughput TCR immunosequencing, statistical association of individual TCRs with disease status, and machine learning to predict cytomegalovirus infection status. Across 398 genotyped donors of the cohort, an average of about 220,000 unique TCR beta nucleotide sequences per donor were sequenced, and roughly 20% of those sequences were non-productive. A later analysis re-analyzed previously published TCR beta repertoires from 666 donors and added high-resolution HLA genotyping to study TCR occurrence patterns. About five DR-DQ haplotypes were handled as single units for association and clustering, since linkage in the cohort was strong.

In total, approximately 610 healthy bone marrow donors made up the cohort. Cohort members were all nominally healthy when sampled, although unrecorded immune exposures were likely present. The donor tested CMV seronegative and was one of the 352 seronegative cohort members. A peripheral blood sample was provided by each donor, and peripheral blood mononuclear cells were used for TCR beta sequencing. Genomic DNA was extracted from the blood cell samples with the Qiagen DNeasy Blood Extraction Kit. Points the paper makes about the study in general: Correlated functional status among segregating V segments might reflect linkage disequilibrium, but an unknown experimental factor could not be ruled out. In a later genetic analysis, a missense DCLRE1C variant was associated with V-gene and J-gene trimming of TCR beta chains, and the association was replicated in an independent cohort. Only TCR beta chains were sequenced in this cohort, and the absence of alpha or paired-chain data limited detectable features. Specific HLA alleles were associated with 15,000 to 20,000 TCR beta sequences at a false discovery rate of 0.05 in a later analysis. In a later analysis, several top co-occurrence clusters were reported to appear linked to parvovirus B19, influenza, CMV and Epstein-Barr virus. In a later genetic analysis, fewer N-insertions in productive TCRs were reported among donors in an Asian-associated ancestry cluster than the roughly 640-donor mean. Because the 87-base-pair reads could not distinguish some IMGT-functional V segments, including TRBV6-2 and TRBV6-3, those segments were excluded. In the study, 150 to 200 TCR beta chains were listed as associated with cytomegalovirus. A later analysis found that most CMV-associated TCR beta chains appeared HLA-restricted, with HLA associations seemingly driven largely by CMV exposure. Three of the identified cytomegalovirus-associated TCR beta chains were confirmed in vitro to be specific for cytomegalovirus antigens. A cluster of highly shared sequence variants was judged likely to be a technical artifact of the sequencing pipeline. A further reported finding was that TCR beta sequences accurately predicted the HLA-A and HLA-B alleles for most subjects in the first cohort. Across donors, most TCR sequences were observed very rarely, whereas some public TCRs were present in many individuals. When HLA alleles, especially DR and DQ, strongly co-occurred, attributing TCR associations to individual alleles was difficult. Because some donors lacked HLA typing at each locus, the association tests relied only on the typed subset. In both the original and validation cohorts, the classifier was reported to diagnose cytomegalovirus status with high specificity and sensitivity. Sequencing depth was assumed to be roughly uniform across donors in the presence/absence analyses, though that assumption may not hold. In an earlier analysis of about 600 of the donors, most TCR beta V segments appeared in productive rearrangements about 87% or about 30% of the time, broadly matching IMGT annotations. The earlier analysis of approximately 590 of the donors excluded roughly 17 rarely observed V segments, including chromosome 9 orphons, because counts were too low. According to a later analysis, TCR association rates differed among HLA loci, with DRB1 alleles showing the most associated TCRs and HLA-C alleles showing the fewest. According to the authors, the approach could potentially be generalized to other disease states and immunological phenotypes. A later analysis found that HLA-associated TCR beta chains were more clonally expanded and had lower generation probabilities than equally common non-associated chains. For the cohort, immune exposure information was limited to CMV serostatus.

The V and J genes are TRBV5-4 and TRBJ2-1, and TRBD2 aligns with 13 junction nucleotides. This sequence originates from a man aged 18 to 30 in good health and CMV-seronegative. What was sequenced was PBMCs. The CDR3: CASSVTSGRANEQFF. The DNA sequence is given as TGTGCCAGCAGCGTAACTAGCGGGAGGGCAAATGAGCAGTTCTTC.